This is a list of T cell receptor beta chains from one sample in a study of CD8 T cells in ankylosing spondylitis. TCRdb redid the calling of the 5' RACE reads with MiXCR, one entry per CDR3 protein. The sample carries over 600,000 distinct CDR3 sequences, roughly 19% recorded once. Sequenced: blood, either unsorted or a sorted T cell fraction (not recorded which). These receptors all come from a male donor with ankylosing spondylitis. Each CDR3 is given with its conserved first and last residue. The order of the fields is clone size, D gene, V gene, J gene, CDR3 DNA, CDR3 protein. D genes are given only for firm matches. Clone size is shown for a subset of rows, as once, few, many or a class of expanded clone.

many	NA	TRBV28	TRBJ2-2	TGTGCCAGCAGTTTGTTCCGGGGGAAAGGCACCGGGGAGCTGTTTTTT	CASSLFRGKGTGELFF
few	TRBD2	TRBV5-1	TRBJ2-1	TGCGCCAGCAGCCGGGGACTAGCGGGAGGGGACTACAATGAGCAGTTCTTC	CASSRGLAGGDYNEQFF
NA	NA	TRBV6-2/TRBV6-3	TRBJ2-4	TGTGCCAGCAGCTACACTGATTATCTAGCCAAAAACATTCAGTACTTC	CASSYTDYLAKNIQYF
few	NA	TRBV7-2	TRBJ2-1	TGTGCCAGCAGCTTAGCCCGGGACCCAAGACGTGAGCAGTTCTTC	CASSLARDPRREQFF
few	TRBD2	TRBV12-3/TRBV12-4	TRBJ2-5	TGTGCCAGCACCCAACTAGCGGCCCTAGGGCGGGAGACCCAGTACTTC	CASTQLAALGRETQYF
NA	NA	TRBV6-1	TRBJ1-5	TGTGCCAGCAGTCTAGGTTCGGACTATCAGCCCCAGCATTTT	CASSLGSDYQPQHF
many	TRBD2	TRBV20-1	TRBJ2-5	TGCAGTGCTAGAGTGGCTAGCGGGGACCTTCAAGAGACCCAGTACTTC	CSARVASGDLQETQYF
NA	TRBD1	TRBV9	TRBJ2-7	TGTGCCAGCAGCCCGGGACAGGGATGCTACGAGCAGTACTTC	CASSPGQGCYEQYF
NA	NA	TRBV20-1	TRBJ2-1	TGCAGTGCTCAGGGCCTTTACCGGGATGAGCAGTTCTTC	CSAQGLYRDEQFF
few	TRBD2	TRBV7-2	TRBJ2-3	TGTGCCAGCAGCTCAACACCGGGACTAGCGGTAGATACGCAGTATTTT	CASSSTPGLAVDTQYF
few	TRBD2	TRBV12-3/TRBV12-4	TRBJ2-1	TGTGCCAGCAGTCTCCCAGCGGGAGGAAGTGCGGCCTACAATGAGCAGTTCTTC	CASSLPAGGSAAYNEQFF
many	NA	TRBV4-1	TRBJ2-1	TGCGCCAGCAGCCAAGGTTCACAGGGCTACAATGAGCAGTTCTTC	CASSQGSQGYNEQFF
few	NA	TRBV20-1	TRBJ2-5	TGCAGTGCTAGAGATCCATCGCTGAAAGGGGGAAAAGGGACCCAGTACTTC	CSARDPSLKGGKGTQYF
few	TRBD1	TRBV5-1	TRBJ1-1	TGCGCCAGCATGACCGGGACAGGGAACACTGAAGCTTTCTTT	CASMTGTGNTEAFF
many	TRBD2	TRBV7-9	TRBJ2-1	TGTGCCAGCAGCGGGAGCGGGGGGGCGTACAATGAGCAGTTCTTC	CASSGSGGAYNEQFF
few	NA	TRBV20-1	TRBJ2-3	TGCAGTGCTAGGGGAACCGGGACACGGAGCACAGATACGCAGTATTTT	CSARGTGTRSTDTQYF
NA	NA	TRBV27	TRBJ1-1	TGTGCCAGCAGCACCCCCGGGGGGTCTGAAGCTTTCTTT	CASSTPGGSEAFF
many	NA	TRBV11-2	TRBJ2-2	TGTGCCAGCAGCTTATCCGACCCAGGTTACACCGGGGAGCTGTTTTTT	CASSLSDPGYTGELFF
few	NA	TRBV25-1	TRBJ1-4	TGTGCCAGCAGTGAGCCCGGGATTAGCGAAAAACTGTTTTTT	CASSEPGISEKLFF
NA	TRBD2	TRBV20-1	TRBJ2-1	TGCAGTGCTAAGGGACTAGCGGCCTCCTACAATGAGCAGTTCTTC	CSAKGLAASYNEQFF
many	TRBD1	TRBV7-9	TRBJ1-2	TGTGCCAGCAGCTTAGTAACAGGACAGGGGGTCTATGGCTACACCTTC	CASSLVTGQGVYGYTF
NA	NA	TRBV5-1	TRBJ2-7	TGCGCCAGCAGCTTGGTAGGCGGTGAGATGAGCGAGCAGTACTTC	CASSLVGGEMSEQYF
NA	NA	TRBV5-1	TRBJ1-1	TGCGCCAGCAGCCTACCCCCCCACACTGAAGCTTTCTTT	CASSLPPHTEAFF
few	TRBD1	TRBV24-1	TRBJ1-1	TGTGCCACCAGTGATTCGACAGGGAACATGAACACTGAAGCTTTCTTT	CATSDSTGNMNTEAFF
many	NA	TRBV18	TRBJ2-5	TGTGCCAGCTCACCCGAGGGGAGGACCCAGTACTTC	CASSPEGRTQYF
many	NA	TRBV12-3/TRBV12-4	TRBJ1-2	TGTGCCAGCAGTCGCCCGGGCGTTCAGAACTATGGCTACACCTTC	CASSRPGVQNYGYTF
NA	NA	TRBV20-1	TRBJ2-1	TGCAGTGCTAGAGATGGTAGTTCCTACAATGAGCAGTTCTTC	CSARDGSSYNEQFF
NA	NA	TRBV3-1	TRBJ2-2	TGTGCCAGCAGCCAAGTGCCGCAGATAAACACCGGGGAGCTGTTTTTT	CASSQVPQINTGELFF
many	NA	TRBV29-1	TRBJ1-1	TGCAGCGGAGGGTCGCAGGGGACTGAAGCTTTCTTT	CSGGSQGTEAFF
few	NA	TRBV6-1	TRBJ1-5	TGTGCCAGCAGTGAAGTGGGGTATCAGCCCCAGCATTTT	CASSEVGYQPQHF
many	TRBD2	TRBV6-1	TRBJ2-1	TGTGCCAGCAGTGCGACTAGCGGATACAATGAGCAGTTCTTC	CASSATSGYNEQFF
NA	NA	TRBV6-4	TRBJ2-1	TGTGCCAGCAGCTCTTCAGGGGGGCGTTCTTACAATGAGCAGTTCTTC	CASSSSGGRSYNEQFF
few	NA	TRBV12-3/TRBV12-4	TRBJ2-5	TGTGCCAGCACCCCCCGGGTAGGGGAGACCCAGTACTTC	CASTPRVGETQYF
few	TRBD2	TRBV3-1	TRBJ2-5	TGTGCCAGCAGCCAATTGGCACTAGCGGGAGGTCAAGAGACCCAGTACTTC	CASSQLALAGGQETQYF
NA	NA	TRBV7-9	TRBJ2-2	TGTGCCAGCAGCTTAGCAGGACTTCTCTCCGGGGAGCTGTTTTTT	CASSLAGLLSGELFF
NA	NA	TRBV5-1	TRBJ2-3	TGCGCCAGCAGCCCCAGGGTTCCCAGAGATACGCAGTATTTT	CASSPRVPRDTQYF
NA	NA	TRBV5-6	TRBJ2-3	TGTGCCAGCAGCTTGGAGTTCAGCGAGCAGTATTTT	CASSLEFSEQYF
NA	NA	TRBV19	TRBJ2-7	TGTGCCAGTAGTATAGTCGGCAGCTCCTACGAGCAGTACTTC	CASSIVGSSYEQYF
many	NA	TRBV6-2/TRBV6-3	TRBJ1-2	TGTGCCAGCAGTTACTCCGGGACACGCTACACCTTC	CASSYSGTRYTF
NA	NA	TRBV14	TRBJ2-5	TGTGCCAGCAGCAACAGGGTCCCCGGTCCGGAGACCCAGTACTTC	CASSNRVPGPETQYF
many	NA	TRBV20-1	TRBJ2-3	TGCAGTGCCGGGACGGTGAACACAGATACGCAGTATTTT	CSAGTVNTDTQYF
NA	TRBD1	TRBV12-3/TRBV12-4	TRBJ1-2	TGTGCCAGCAGTGCCTACGGGACAGGGGGCAGCTATGGCTACACCTTC	CASSAYGTGGSYGYTF
few	NA	TRBV24-1	TRBJ2-1	TGTGCCACCAGTGACCGGGACCCAGCTTTCTACAATGAGCAGTTCTTC	CATSDRDPAFYNEQFF
many	NA	TRBV4-2	TRBJ2-1	TGTGCCAGCAGCCAAGTGGGTTCCTACAATGAGCAGTTCTTC	CASSQVGSYNEQFF